This T cell receptor (beta chain) was observed in a study of cytomegalovirus exposure and HLA in healthy donors. Amplification used 60 Vbeta primers and 13 Jbeta primers. Data came from immunoSEQ multiplex PCR; TCRdb stores just in-frame clones and leaves some out. Among 150,000 to 200,000 clones listed, over 60% were seen once. Study observations and caveats: Association with HLA alleles at 0.05 false discovery rate was found for roughly 17,000 TCR beta sequences in a later analysis. The authors listed around 150 TCR beta chains as cytomegalovirus-associated. DRB1 had the most TCR associations and HLA-C the fewest, a later analysis found, with rates varying by HLA locus. Several top significant clusters appeared, in a later analysis, to be linked to common viral pathogens.

The germline V and J ends were trimmed by 0 bases and 5 bases, with 10 bases remaining between them. There are 14 residues in the CDR3. Germline V lookup: CDR1 LGHNA, CDR2 YNFKEQ. To note about this clone: Its antigen is currently unknown.

This chain joins TRBV4-2 and TRBJ1-2, with D uncertain. The source material was PBMCs. This clonotype was obtained from a woman aged 40 to 50 in good health and CMV-seronegative. Here the CDR3 DNA reads TGTGCCAGCAGCCAAGACCTATTGAAGTATGGCTACACCTTC. Encoded protein: CASSQDLLKYGYTF.